Below are 21 T cell receptor beta chains sequenced from a single sample in a study of T cells in Graves' hyperthyroidism and ophthalmopathy. Regions amplified from RNA transcripts were the TCR beta CDR3 regions. First-round RT-PCR with HTBI primers amplified the TCR CDR3 region. TCRdb re-derived calls from the multiplex PCR reads in MiXCR, one entry per CDR3 protein. This table holds 500,000 to 600,000 distinct CDR3 sequences, 16% found once. Sequencing was done on a sample of blood. The receptor source for this set is a woman between 18 and 29 years old with Graves' hyperthyroidism.

Written as DNA, the CDR3 is TGTGCCAGCAGTTTGAACGACAATCAGCCCCAGCATTTT. This sequence encodes CASSLNDNQPQHF. This rearrangement joins TRBV12-3 or TRBV12-4 to TRBJ1-5; D not certain. V was pared by 3 bases and J by 3 bases, with 6 bases between. This CDR3 has 13 amino acids.

The chain links TRBV18 to TRBJ2-7, with TRBD1 as a possible D gene (6 bases). V gave up 5 bases and J gave up 6 bases, with 20 bases separating them. The CDR3 totals 15 residues. Germline CDR1 and CDR2: KGHSH and LQKENI. CDR3 coding DNA: TGTGCCAGCTCATCAACACGGGACATCTTCTCCGAGCAGTACTTC. Translation gives CASSSTRDIFSEQYF.

This clonotype was observed a handful of times. V is TRBV3-1 and J is TRBJ2-1; D remains ambiguous. V was shortened by 0 bases and J by 4 bases, with 7 bases between the two germline ends. Germline CDR1 is LGHDT and CDR2 is YNNKEL (reference sequence). CDR3 length equals 14 residues. The DNA of the CDR3 is TGTGCCAGCAGCCAAGACCCGCAATACAATGAGCAGTTCTTC. Translation gives CASSQDPQYNEQFF.

V gene TRBV5-1 combines with J gene TRBJ1-1, with D unresolved. Germline CDR1 and CDR2: SGHRS and YFSETQ. The ends were cut back, 1 base at V and 3 bases at J, with 13 bases in the middle. The CDR3 is 15 amino acids. CDR3 sequence reads: CASSLKVHADTEAFF. CDR3 DNA: TGCGCCAGCAGCTTGAAGGTTCACGCGGACACTGAAGCTTTCTTT. The full variable domain, completed using reference TRBV5-1 and TRBJ1-1, is KAGVTQTPRYLIKTRGQQVTLSCSPISGHRSVSWYQQTPGQGLQFLFEYFSETQRNKGNFPGRFSGRQFSNSRSEMNVSTLELGDSALYLCASSLKVHADTEAFFGQGTRLTVV.

This clonotype was recorded a few times. The chain couples TRBV4-3 to TRBJ2-7; 9 positions agree with TRBD2. Trimming removed 2 bases from V and 0 bases from J; junction bases left unmatched: 2. The CDR3 loop spans 15 amino acids. Germline assignment: CDR1 LGHNA and CDR2 YSLEER. This CDR3 is CASSQRLAVSYEQYF. CDR3 sequence (DNA): TGCGCCAGCAGCCAAAGACTAGCGGTCTCCTACGAGCAGTACTTC.

The genes are TRBV7-2 and TRBJ1-3; possibly TRBD1 for D (6 bases). The V and J ends lost 5 bases and 4 bases respectively, with 12 bases between them. The CDR3 runs 14 residues. Germline assignment: CDR1 SGHTA and CDR2 FQGNSA. As DNA, the CDR3 is TGTGCCAGCAGCACCACAGGGAGGGGAAACACCATATATTTT. This gives the protein CASSTTGRGNTIYF.

This clonotype was observed a few times. The V call is TRBV5-6, the J call TRBJ2-1; 12 positions match TRBD2. The germline V gene has CDR1 SGHDT and CDR2 YYEEEE. The CDR3 has 15 residues. V dropped 6 bases and J dropped 2; count of bases not matched to a gene: 3. The chain's CDR3 is CASTGLAGPYNEQFF. CDR3 nucleotide sequence: TGTGCCAGCACCGGACTAGCGGGACCCTACAATGAGCAGTTCTTC.

This clonotype was detected a few times. The chain uses TRBV19 and TRBJ2-6; possible D gene TRBD1, 5 bases. This CDR3 is built from 18 residues. V lost 3 bases, J lost 0 bases, and 15 bases lay in between. The germline gives CDR1 LNHDA, CDR2 SQIVND (reference sequence). Written as DNA, the CDR3 is TGTGCCAGTAGTATCAGACTGACAGCGAACTCTGGGGCCAACGTCCTGACTTTC. This gives the protein CASSIRLTANSGANVLTF.

This clonotype was counted at least ten times. The chain is built from TRBV20-1 and TRBJ2-1, with TRBD2 identical over 12 bases. Trimming removed 5 bases from V and 8 bases from J; junction bases left unmatched: 7. The germline V gene encodes CDR1 DFQATT and CDR2 SNEGSKA (reference sequence). This CDR3 is built from 14 residues. The CDR3 loop is CSAESPSGRDEQFF. As DNA, the CDR3 is TGCAGTGCTGAATCTCCTAGCGGGAGGGATGAGCAGTTCTTC.

V and J are TRBV7-8 and TRBJ2-5; D is unclear. The CDR3 runs to 10 residues. V was trimmed by 8 bases and J by 5 bases, leaving 6 bases between them. Germline values: CDR1 SGHVS, CDR2 FQNEAQ. The CDR3 nucleotides read TGTGCCAGCTTTGCGGAGACCCAGTACTTC. It is translated as CASFAETQYF. The whole variable domain, remainder taken from reference TRBV7-8 and TRBJ2-5, is GAGVSQSPRYKVAKRGQDVALRCDPISGHVSLFWYQQALGQGPEFLTYFQNEAQLDKSGLPSDRFFAERPEGSVSTLKIQRTQQEDSAVYLCASFAETQYFGPGTRLLVL.

On this clonotype itself: An end of the junction does not agree with germline; a read error may underlie this. The chain carries TRBV7-9 and TRBJ2-3; D is unclear. This CDR3 contains 14 residues. Germline V lookup: CDR1 SEHNR, CDR2 FQNEAQ (reference sequence). The DNA of the CDR3 is TGTGCCAGCAGCTTAGACGGAAGCACATATACGCAGTATTTT. The encoded protein is CASSLDGSTYTQYF.

This clonotype was counted a few times. The chain is built from TRBV6-1 and TRBJ2-7, with TRBD2 matching 8 bases. J gave up 7 bases and V 3 bases, and 11 bases lay outside the gene matches. CDR1 and CDR2 (germline): MNHNS, SASEGT. The CDR3 is 15 amino acids. The chain's CDR3 is CASSEVSAGAGEQYF. In DNA form, the CDR3 reads TGTGCCAGCAGTGAGGTCTCAGCGGGAGCTGGGGAGCAGTACTTC.

This clonotype was seen once. The chain links TRBV5-8 to TRBJ2-3, with 15 positions matching TRBD2. The length of the CDR3 is 16 residues. Germline V lookup: CDR1 SGHTS, CDR2 YDEGEE. V was clipped by 6 bases and J by 4 bases; unmatched bases: 6. This CDR3 reads CASKEGLAGGPDTQYF. As DNA, the CDR3 is TGTGCCAGCAAGGAGGGACTAGCGGGAGGACCAGATACGCAGTATTTT.

This clonotype appeared a few times. The chain carries TRBV5-1 and TRBJ2-1, with TRBD2 identical over 12 bases. Trimming removed 3 bases from V and 7 bases from J; junction bases left unmatched: 5. This CDR3 has 15 amino acids. The germline V gene encodes CDR1 SGHRS and CDR2 YFSETQ. Here the CDR3 reads CASSYGLAGMNEQFF. The CDR3 DNA is TGCGCCAGCAGCTATGGACTAGCGGGGATGAATGAGCAGTTCTTC.

V usage is TRBV16 and J usage is TRBJ1-6, with a tentative D call TRBD1 (6 bases). CDR1 KGHSY and CDR2 FQNENV come from the germline V gene. V gave up 2 bases and J gave up 7 bases, with 21 bases separating them. The CDR3 extends over 18 amino acids. DNA for the CDR3: TGTGCCAGCAGCCAAGTTCTAGCTCCTCGGACAGTGAATTCACCCCTCCACTTT. Encoded protein: CASSQVLAPRTVNSPLHF.

This clonotype was seen many times. The V call is TRBV2, the J call TRBJ2-5; no reliable D call. CDR3 length equals 14 residues. Germline-derived CDR1 and CDR2 are SNHLY and FYNNEI. V was pared by 4 bases and J by 5 bases, with 14 bases between. CDR3 bases: TGTGCCAGCAGTGTCCGAGGATTGGGGGAGACCCAGTACTTC. Amino acids: CASSVRGLGETQYF.

At least ten counts were recorded for this clonotype. The chain recombines TRBV3-1 with TRBJ2-1; 11 nucleotides agree with TRBD2. This CDR3 comprises 17 residues. The V segment lost 4 bases and the J segment 0 bases; nucleotides outside the gene matches: 5. Germline CDR1 reads LGHDT; CDR2 reads YNNKEL (reference sequence). CDR3 DNA sequence: TGTGCCAGCAGCCGAGCTAGCGGGAGGAGCTCCTACAATGAGCAGTTCTTC. Its translation: CASSRASGRSSYNEQFF.

This clonotype was found many times. The chain couples TRBV12-5 to TRBJ2-3, with 8 bases fitting TRBD2. The V segment lost 7 bases and the J segment 0 bases; nucleotides outside the gene matches: 6. The CDR3 totals 15 residues. Looked up from germline, CDR1 is LGHNT and CDR2 is FRNRAP. Here the CDR3 reads CASEGRGGSTDTQYF. CDR3 bases: TGTGCTAGTGAGGGGCGCGGGGGGAGCACAGATACGCAGTATTTT.

This clonotype was counted many times. The rearrangement links TRBV30 to TRBJ2-3; D call uncertain. Germline CDR1 is GTSNPN and CDR2 is SVGIG (reference sequence). The V end lost 2 bases, the J end lost 3 bases, and 9 bases lay between the germline ends. This CDR3 has 13 residues. The CDR3 spells CAWSSDRTDTQYF. In DNA, the CDR3 is TGTGCCTGGAGTAGCGACCGAACAGATACGCAGTATTTT.

This clonotype was detected only a few times. The chain joins TRBV6-2 or TRBV6-3 to TRBJ2-1, with 10 bases fitting TRBD1. The CDR3 covers 14 residues. After removal of 10 bases from V and 5 bases from J, the junction contained 8 bases not matched to a gene. Germline V gives CDR1 MNHEY, CDR2 SVGEGT. In DNA form, the CDR3 reads TGTGCCACAACCCGGGACAGGGGTAACAATGAGCAGTTCTTC. This encodes CATTRDRGNNEQFF.

The chain employs TRBV6-2 or TRBV6-3 and TRBJ2-1, with D perhaps TRBD2 (5 bases). V was trimmed by 2 bases and J by 2 bases, leaving 7 bases between them. The CDR3 is made up of 14 amino acids. CDR1 is MNHEY, CDR2 SVGEGT, per germline. DNA for the CDR3: TGTGCCAGCAGTTACGAGGGAACCTACAATGAGCAGTTCTTC. Protein sequence: CASSYEGTYNEQFF.